The 14 T cell receptor beta chains below come from one sample, sequenced in a study of shared clonotypes between healthy human individuals. TCRdb's copy holds only in-frame clones and misses some; the assay was immunoSEQ multiplex PCR. The data contain around 510,000 clones, 90% to 96% of them seen just once; the ten biggest clones take up 0.05% to 0.07%. Specimen: naive CD4+ T cells sorted from blood. Noted subset: CD45RA+ positively selected. The source of these receptors is a woman younger than 45 in good health.

V is TRBV28 and J is TRBJ2-3, with a possible D match to TRBD2 (6 bases). The V end lost 4 bases, the J end lost 4 bases, and 15 bases lay between the germline ends. Per germline, CDR1 MDHEN and CDR2 SYDVKM. The CDR3 length is 15 residues. The CDR3 loop is CASSSPTAGADTQYF. CDR3 in DNA: TGTGCCAGCAGTTCCCCGACAGCGGGTGCAGATACGCAGTATTTT.

This clone was picked up one time. The chain links TRBV4-1 to TRBJ2-3; D is possibly TRBD2 (6 bases). V shed 1 base and J shed 2 bases, with 10 bases lying between them. Germline CDR1 and CDR2: MGHRA and YSYEKL. This CDR3 region has 15 residues. The CDR3 coding sequence is TGCGCCAGCAGCCAAGGGGGAGGCTACACAGATACGCAGTATTTT. Its translation: CASSQGGGYTDTQYF.

This chain connects TRBV5-1 to TRBJ2-7; 10 bases are a match to TRBD2. The CDR3 extends over 18 amino acids. After removal of 2 bases from V and 0 bases from J, the junction contained 11 bases not matched to a gene. CDR1 and CDR2 from the germline V gene are SGHRS and YFSETQ. CDR3 region: CASSFSPRTSGDSYEQYF. CDR3 coding DNA: TGCGCCAGCAGCTTCTCCCCGCGCACTAGCGGGGACTCCTACGAGCAGTACTTC.

This clone was seen just once. The chain uses TRBV28 and TRBJ2-5, with 12 bases matching TRBD2. CDR3 length: 18 residues. Germline V gene sequence: CDR1 MDHEN, CDR2 SYDVKM. V shed 10 bases and J 2 bases; nucleotides not matched to a gene: 17. CDR3 in amino acids: CATRIPLTSGSVQETQYF. CDR3 in DNA: TGTGCCACCCGAATACCGTTGACTAGCGGGAGTGTGCAAGAGACCCAGTACTTC.

This chain links TRBV10-3 with TRBJ1-5; 9 bases align to TRBD1. V trimming: 3 bases; J trimming: 4 bases; junction bases outside the gene matches: 4. The CDR3 loop spans 15 amino acids. In germline, CDR1 is ENHRY, CDR2 SYGVKD. The CDR3 DNA follows: TGTGCCATCAGTGAAGAAGGGACAGGGAATCAGCCCCAGCATTTT. Translated: CAISEEGTGNQPQHF.

This sequence joins TRBV4-1 and TRBJ2-4; TRBD1 is a possible D gene (6 bases). Germline CDR1 reads MGHRA; CDR2 reads YSYEKL. The CDR3 contains 20 residues. V shed 1 base and J shed 3 bases, with 25 bases lying between them. DNA of the CDR3: TGCGCCAGCAGCCAAGGCTCCGTGCGAACTCCCGGCAGGGGCAAAAACATTCAGTACTTC. Its protein product is CASSQGSVRTPGRGKNIQYF.

The chain links TRBV7-9 to TRBJ2-1; D gene unclear. Between the trimmed V and J ends, which lost 0 bases and 4 bases, there was a span of 7 bases. The CDR3 has 14 amino acids. The germline V gene encodes CDR1 SEHNR and CDR2 FQNEAQ (reference sequence). The CDR3 here is CASSLASYYNEQFF. Here the CDR3 DNA reads TGTGCCAGCAGCTTAGCGTCGTATTACAATGAGCAGTTCTTC.

The V and J genes are TRBV14 and TRBJ2-2; D is ambiguous. The length of the CDR3 is 16 residues. Germline-derived CDR1 and CDR2 are SGHDN and FVKESK. Trimming cost V 0 bases and J 5 bases, with 13 bases left between them. The CDR3 DNA follows: TGTGCCAGCAGCCAAGAGTACCCCTTGAGGACCGGGGAGCTGTTTTTT. Encoded protein: CASSQEYPLRTGELFF.

As to this clone: A read error may produce the germline difference seen at one junction end. Other DNA sequences in the same sample also yield this CDR3. The chain combines TRBV5-1 with TRBJ1-4; D remains ambiguous. The CDR3 is made up of 13 amino acids. The germline V gene has CDR1 SGHRS and CDR2 YFSETQ. The CDR3 sequence is CASSLTTNEKLFF. The CDR3 nucleotides are TGCGCCAGCAGCTTGACAACGAATGAAAAACTGTTTTTT.

The chain recombines TRBV4-2 with TRBJ2-2; perhaps TRBD2 as D (6 bases). CDR3 size: 14 residues. CDR1 is LGHNA and CDR2 is YNFKEQ in the germline V gene. V lost 0 bases to trimming and J lost 7 bases, with 9 bases between them. CDR3 sequence (DNA): TGTGCCAGCAGCCAAGACGGGGGAGACGGGGAGCTGTTTTTT. As protein: CASSQDGGDGELFF.

This chain uses TRBV2 with TRBJ1-2; the D is unclear. V was trimmed by 7 bases and J by 1 base, leaving 7 bases between them. Per the germline V gene, CDR1 is SNHLY and CDR2 is FYNNEI. The CDR3 is 12 amino acids. The CDR3 coding sequence is TGTGCCAGCACCGCAGTTAACTATGGCTACACCTTC. It specifies CASTAVNYGYTF.

This clone was found a few times. The chain combines TRBV7-9 with TRBJ2-7; TRBD1 agrees at 7 bases. The junction had 6 bases not matched to a gene; V was cut back by 3 bases and J by 1 base. This CDR3 comprises 15 residues. Germline CDR1 and CDR2: SEHNR and FQNEAQ (reference sequence). The CDR3 spells CASSFRTGHSYEQYF. The CDR3 DNA reads as TGTGCCAGCAGCTTTAGGACAGGCCATTCCTACGAGCAGTACTTC.

This clone appeared a single time. The CDR3 DNA sequence: TGTGCCAGCAGCCACCTTGGACTAGCGGGAAAGGTATACGAGCAGTACTTC. Translation gives CASSHLGLAGKVYEQYF. The V and J genes are TRBV14 and TRBJ2-7, with 12 bases matching TRBD2. V lost 3 bases and J lost 4; bases outside the gene matches: 10. The CDR3 has 17 amino acids. The germline gives CDR1 SGHDN, CDR2 FVKESK.

The genes are TRBV6-4 and TRBJ2-3, with TRBD2 identical over 8 bases. J lost 3 bases, V lost 2 bases, and 1 base had no gene match. Per germline, CDR1 MRHNA and CDR2 SNTAGT. The CDR3 has 14 amino acids. CDR3 nucleotides: TGTGCCAGCAGTGACCGCGGGGGGACAGATACGCAGTATTTT. It specifies CASSDRGGTDTQYF.